This TCR beta chain comes out of a study of T cell repertoires in cytomegalovirus infection. The wider study: Recently identified HLA-C-restricted CMV epitopes were used, and well-studied HLA-B-restricted CMV epitopes were used as well. Public TCR beta signatures were indicative of both CMV infection and a matching HLA type.

TCRdb re-called the reads through MiXCR, storing one row per CDR3 protein. The data hold approximately 990,000 distinct CDR3 sequences, with around 30% observed a single time. The CDR3 loop spans 13 amino acids. V was clipped by 8 bases and J by 5 bases, with 15 bases between them. Germline values: CDR1 SGHAT, CDR2 FQNNGV. The count of this clonotype is one. Its specificity is not known. Overall study results and limits: Summed frequency of shared TCR beta families picked out CMV carriers who also had the relevant HLA. The ex vivo response was dominated by HLA-C-restricted CMV-specific TCR beta clonotypes.

The sample consisted of cultured CD8+ T cells from PBMCs, taken from culture after CMV antigen stimulation. The sequence was obtained from a human donor in good health (CMV status not recorded). Some clones in this sample may be carry-over from other donors' samples. The chain uses TRBV11-2 and TRBJ1-1; D is uncertain. The CDR3 loop is CASRPWRETEAFF. As DNA, the CDR3 is TGTGCCAGCCGCCCGTGGAGGGAGACTGAAGCTTTCTTT.